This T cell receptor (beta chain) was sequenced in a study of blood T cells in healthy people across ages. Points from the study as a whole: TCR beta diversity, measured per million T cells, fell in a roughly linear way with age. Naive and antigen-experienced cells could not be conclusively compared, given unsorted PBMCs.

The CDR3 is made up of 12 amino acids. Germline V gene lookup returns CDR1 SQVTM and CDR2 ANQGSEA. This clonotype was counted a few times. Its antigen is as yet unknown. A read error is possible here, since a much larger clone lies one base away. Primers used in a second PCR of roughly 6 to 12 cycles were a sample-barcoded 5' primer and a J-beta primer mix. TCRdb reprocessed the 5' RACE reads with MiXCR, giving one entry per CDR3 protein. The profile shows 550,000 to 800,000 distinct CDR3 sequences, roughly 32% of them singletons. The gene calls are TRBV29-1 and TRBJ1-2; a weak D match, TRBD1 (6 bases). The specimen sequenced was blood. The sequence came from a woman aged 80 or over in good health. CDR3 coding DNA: TGCAGCGCGGTGGAGGGGGGCTATGGCTACATCTTC. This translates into CSAVEGGYGYIF.